These T cell receptor beta chains were read from a single sample in a study of early T cells in non-severe SARS-CoV-2 infection. TCRdb re-called the 5' RACE reads with MiXCR, one entry per CDR3 protein. This sample carries approximately 39,000 distinct CDR3 sequences, roughly 5% of them seen once, and the ten largest clones take about 17%. The source material was whole blood. The source of these receptors is an adult who was a healthcare worker with PCR-confirmed SARS-CoV-2 infection or an uninfected control (not recorded which). Each CDR3 is given with its conserved first and last residue. D genes are given only for firm matches. Size is omitted from some rows. Given values are once, few, many or a class for expanded clones.

V	D	size	J	CDR3	DNA
TRBV27	TRBD1	few	TRBJ2-7	CASSFQGASYEQYF	TGTGCCAGCAGTTTCCAGGGGGCTTCCTACGAGCAGTACTTC
TRBV6-2/TRBV6-3	NA	many	TRBJ2-3	CASSFPGADTQYF	TGTGCCAGCAGTTTCCCCGGGGCAGATACGCAGTATTTT
TRBV5-1	NA	many	TRBJ1-3	CASSLVSGVGNTIYF	TGCGCCAGCAGCTTGGTTTCCGGGGTCGGAAACACCATATATTTT
TRBV6-1	TRBD1	NA	TRBJ1-2	CASTATGNGYTF	TGTGCCAGCACCGCGACAGGGAATGGCTACACCTTC
TRBV4-2	NA	NA	TRBJ1-4	CASSEDWGAGNEKLFF	TGTGCCAGCAGCGAAGATTGGGGGGCCGGTAATGAAAAACTGTTTTTT
TRBV18	TRBD1	many	TRBJ2-7	CASSPRTGEYEQYF	TGTGCCAGCTCACCGCGGACAGGGGAGTACGAGCAGTACTTC
TRBV5-1	NA	few	TRBJ1-2	CASSLEWTEGGYTF	TGCGCCAGCAGCTTGGAATGGACAGAAGGCGGCTACACCTTC
TRBV12-3/TRBV12-4	NA	many	TRBJ2-2	CASSFSGTGELFF	TGTGCCAGCAGTTTTTCCGGGACAGGGGAGCTGTTTTTT
TRBV7-3	TRBD1	many	TRBJ1-1	CASSLQGAGTEAFF	TGTGCCAGCAGCCTACAGGGGGCTGGCACTGAAGCTTTCTTT
TRBV4-1	TRBD1	NA	TRBJ1-1	CASSPRDRTFNTEAFF	TGCGCCAGCAGCCCCCGGGACAGGACCTTCAACACTGAAGCTTTCTTT
TRBV29-1	TRBD2	many	TRBJ2-3	CSGQIAGGTDTQYF	TGCAGCGGTCAAATAGCGGGGGGCACAGATACGCAGTATTTT
TRBV20-1	TRBD2	many	TRBJ2-1	CSARLAGRYNEQFF	TGCAGTGCGAGACTAGCGGGGAGATACAATGAGCAGTTCTTC
TRBV3-1	NA	many	TRBJ2-7	CASSQDWGQAYEQYF	TGTGCCAGCAGCCAAGATTGGGGACAAGCCTACGAGCAGTACTTC
TRBV20-1	NA	many	TRBJ2-7	CSARDSQGADEQYF	TGCAGTGCTAGAGATTCACAGGGTGCGGACGAGCAGTACTTC
TRBV7-9	NA	many	TRBJ1-5	CASSASLGESNQPQHF	TGTGCCAGCAGCGCAAGTTTGGGGGAGAGCAATCAGCCCCAGCATTTT
TRBV14	NA	many	TRBJ1-3	CASSQVASSGNTIYF	TGTGCCAGCAGCCAGGTAGCGAGCTCTGGAAACACCATATATTTT
TRBV12-3/TRBV12-4	NA	many	TRBJ1-1	CASSLAQGTEAFF	TGTGCCAGCAGTTTAGCGCAGGGCACTGAAGCTTTCTTT
TRBV5-1	NA	few	TRBJ1-2	CASSLEAMGGYTF	TGCGCCAGCAGCTTGGAAGCGATGGGTGGCTACACCTTC
TRBV18	TRBD1	NA	TRBJ2-7	CASSPGVAGGTAGGQYF	TGTGCCAGCTCACCAGGGGTCGCAGGGGGAACAGCCGGCGGGCAGTACTTC
TRBV5-6	NA	many	TRBJ2-3	CASSRGRDYTQYF	TGTGCCAGCAGCAGAGGGCGGGACTATACGCAGTATTTT